This T cell receptor (beta chain) was observed in a study of blood T cell repertoires in COVID-19. On the study more broadly: The samples span acute and convalescent COVID-19 from the United States, Italy and Spain. In each case, the material was cDNA or gDNA derived from T cells, B-cell-depleted T cells, or PBMCs.

The V end lost 5 bases, the J end lost 3 bases, and 14 bases lay between the germline ends. The germline gives CDR1 MNHEY, CDR2 SVGAGI. This CDR3 is 14 amino acids long. Original processing methods: Reference gene primer amplification yielded estimated nucleated cell counts. Some clones are missing from TCRdb's copy, which holds only in-frame ones; the method was immunoSEQ multiplex PCR. For V, J and clone size, that table is used; D and trimming come from the DNA. The data hold 100,000 to 130,000 clones, with around 90% observed a single time. Sequencing was carried out using peripheral blood. This clonotype originated in a human donor in a cohort sampled during active COVID-19. The J gene is TRBJ2-7, the V gene TRBV6-5, with D perhaps TRBD1 (6 bases). The DNA for the CDR3 is TGTGCCAGCAGTCGCGCAGGGGCTAACTACGAGCAGTACTTC. Amino acid sequence: CASSRAGANYEQYF.